The 32 T cell receptor beta chains below all came from one sample that was sequenced in a study of control samples from healthy donors and cancer patients. Only in-frame clones appear in the TCRdb table, and some are missing; sequencing was by immunoSEQ multiplex PCR. This sample has some 64,000 clones; about 87% occur once, and the top ten carry 2% to 2.5%. Sequenced material: PBMCs. Receptors originate from a woman aged 50 to 65 with head and neck cancer.

The chain combines TRBV6-5 with TRBJ2-7, with a weak D call TRBD2 (5 bases). The CDR3 covers 13 residues. CDR1 and CDR2 from the germline V gene are MNHEY and SVGAGI. Trimming removed 7 bases from V and 2 bases from J, with 12 bases in between. The CDR3 region has the DNA TGTGCCAGCACCCCGGCGGGCACCTACGAGCAGTACTTC. Its translation is CASTPAGTYEQYF.

The gene calls are TRBV19 and TRBJ1-4, with no clear D. Germline V gives CDR1 LNHDA, CDR2 SQIVND (reference sequence). This CDR3 is 16 amino acids long. The V end was cut by 3 bases, the J end by 0 bases, with 11 bases between. The CDR3 sequence is CASSISLVATNEKLFF. In DNA form, the CDR3 reads TGTGCCAGTAGTATTAGCCTAGTTGCAACTAATGAAAAACTGTTTTTT. Variable domain in full (rest from reference TRBV19 and TRBJ1-4): DGGITQSPKYLFRKEGQNVTLSCEQNLNHDAMYWYRQDPGQGLRLIYYSQIVNDFQKGDIAEGYSVSREKKESFPLTVTSAQKNPTAFYLCASSISLVATNEKLFFGSGTQLSVL.

The chain combines TRBV30 with TRBJ1-6; D is undetermined. This CDR3 region has 13 residues. V lost 2 bases, J lost 8 bases, and 10 bases lay in between. The germline gives CDR1 GTSNPN, CDR2 SVGIG (reference sequence). The CDR3 spells CAWSRILHSPLHF. In nucleotides, the CDR3 is TGTGCCTGGAGTAGGATTTTACATTCACCCCTCCACTTT. Full variable domain (missing parts from reference TRBV30 and TRBJ1-6): SQTIHQWPATLVQPVGSPLSLECTVEGTSNPNLYWYRQAAGRGLQLLFYSVGIGQISSEVPQNLSASRPQDRQFILSSKKLLLSDSGFYLCAWSRILHSPLHFGNGTRLTVT.

The chain combines TRBV27 with TRBJ2-2; 7 bases line up with TRBD2. With 7 bases clipped from V and 3 bases from J, the junction kept 8 bases outside the gene matches. This CDR3 spans 15 amino acids. Per germline, CDR1 MNHEY and CDR2 SMNVEV (reference sequence). The CDR3 loop reads CASKRGTTYTGELFF. CDR3 nucleotides: TGTGCCAGCAAAAGAGGGACTACATACACCGGGGAGCTGTTTTTT.

This clone has only a few counts. This chain joins TRBV15 and TRBJ2-5, with TRBD2 matching over 7 bases. This CDR3 has 15 residues. J lost 1 base, V lost 6 bases, and 8 bases had no gene match. CDR1 and CDR2 from the germline V gene are LNHNV and YYDKDF (reference sequence). CDR3 loop: CATRGGSSLQETQYF. The CDR3 nucleotides are TGTGCCACCAGGGGGGGGAGTTCCCTCCAAGAGACCCAGTACTTC.

The CDR3 region is CASSQGLTSGGLNTGELFF. CDR3 DNA sequence: TGCGCCAGCAGCCAGGGCCTGACTAGCGGGGGGTTGAACACCGGGGAGCTGTTTTTT. The rearrangement uses TRBV4-3 and TRBJ2-2, with 13 bases matching TRBD2. In germline, CDR1 is LGHNA, CDR2 YSLEER. The CDR3 length is 19 residues. Trimming took 3 bases from V and 1 from J; bases not matched to a gene: 8.

This clone was found once. V and J are TRBV6-2 or TRBV6-3 and TRBJ2-7; possible D gene TRBD1, 6 bases. The CDR3 is 15 residues long. Per germline, CDR1 MNHEY and CDR2 SVGEGT. V lost 6 bases and J 4 bases, leaving 19 bases between the germline ends. CDR3 in DNA: TGTGCCAGCAGCAGAGGGAACAGGGAAGGATACGAGCAGTACTTC. Residues: CASSRGNREGYEQYF.

The chain has TRBV28 and TRBJ2-7, with 9 bases that match TRBD1. Per the germline V gene, CDR1 is MDHEN and CDR2 is SYDVKM. The CDR3 contains 14 residues. The junction had 12 bases not matched to a gene; V was cut back by 9 bases and J by 6 bases. CDR3 DNA: TGTGCCAGTAAACCGGGACAGGGCTTTGGCGAGCAGTACTTC. It encodes CASKPGQGFGEQYF.

The chain recombines TRBV12-3 or TRBV12-4 with TRBJ1-3; the D is unclear. The CDR3 sequence is 12 residues long. Trimming stripped 6 bases from V and 4 bases from J, with 7 bases between. The CDR3 coding sequence is TGTGCCAGCAGACTAAGGGGAAACACCATATATTTT. Protein: CASRLRGNTIYF.

The chain has TRBV18 and TRBJ2-5; the D call may be TRBD1 or TRBD2 (5 bases each). The CDR3 has 13 amino acids. Trimming removed 2 bases at V and 1 base at J, with 5 bases between. Germline V gives CDR1 KGHSH, CDR2 LQKENI. The chain's CDR3 is CASSPGGQETQYF. CDR3 bases: TGTGCCAGCTCACCAGGGGGCCAAGAGACCCAGTACTTC.

This chain links TRBV19 with TRBJ1-6; the D is unclear. V lost 4 bases and J 10 bases, leaving 14 bases between the germline ends. Germline-derived CDR1 and CDR2 are LNHDA and SQIVND (reference sequence). The CDR3 extends over 14 amino acids. The CDR3: CASSTTREGSPLHF. In DNA form, the CDR3 reads TGTGCCAGTAGTACGACCCGGGAAGGATCACCCCTCCACTTT. The complete variable domain, with remaining parts taken from reference TRBV19 and TRBJ1-6, reads DGGITQSPKYLFRKEGQNVTLSCEQNLNHDAMYWYRQDPGQGLRLIYYSQIVNDFQKGDIAEGYSVSREKKESFPLTVTSAQKNPTAFYLCASSTTREGSPLHFGNGTRLTVT.

The rearrangement uses TRBV29-1 and TRBJ2-7; 10 bases are shared with TRBD1. The trim removed 6 bases at V and 2 bases at J, leaving 7 bases unmatched. Germline V lookup: CDR1 SQVTM, CDR2 ANQGSEA. The CDR3 is 14 residues long. DNA for the CDR3: TGCAGCGTACAGGTGACAGGGGGCCCCTACGAGCAGTACTTC. It codes for CSVQVTGGPYEQYF.

The chain combines TRBV7-8 with TRBJ2-3; TRBD2 matches 9 bases. The junction had 8 bases not matched to a gene; V was cut back by 6 bases and J by 1 base. This CDR3 is 16 amino acids long. Germline V gene sequence: CDR1 SGHVS, CDR2 FQNEAQ. This CDR3 reads CASSRAGGIGTDTQYF. In DNA, the CDR3 is TGTGCCAGCAGTCGCGCGGGGGGGATCGGCACAGATACGCAGTATTTT.

The rearrangement uses TRBV9 and TRBJ1-2; weak D call: TRBD1 (5 bases). V lost 0 bases and J lost 6, with 15 bases in between. The CDR3 runs 15 residues. The V gene's germline CDR1 is SGDLS and CDR2 YYNGEE. In DNA, the CDR3 is TGTGCCAGCAGCGTAGAGGTGGGAGGGGTTGATGGCTACACCTTC. Protein: CASSVEVGGVDGYTF.

This rearrangement joins TRBV9 to TRBJ2-2; D unclear. Deletions cut 0 bases from V and 6 bases from J, with 18 bases between. Per the germline V gene, CDR1 is SGDLS and CDR2 is YYNGEE. This CDR3 comprises 17 residues. CDR3: CASSVEKGGLLPGELFF. In nucleotides, the CDR3 is TGTGCCAGCAGCGTAGAGAAGGGCGGCCTACTCCCCGGGGAGCTGTTTTTT.

V and J are TRBV7-9 and TRBJ2-7; D is perhaps TRBD2 (5 bases). Looked up from germline, CDR1 is SEHNR and CDR2 is FQNEAQ (reference sequence). Trimming took off 1 base at V and 6 bases at J, with 7 bases between the two ends. This CDR3 spans 12 amino acids. DNA for the CDR3: TGTGCCAGCAGCTTAGTTCGGGGCGAGCAGTACTTC. Encoded protein: CASSLVRGEQYF. Together with reference TRBV7-9 and TRBJ2-7, the CDR3 gives the full variable domain: DTGVSQNPRHKITKRGQNVTFRCDPISEHNRLYWYRQTLGQGPEFLTYFQNEAQLEKSRLLSDRFSAERPKGSFSTLEIQRTEQGDSAMYLCASSLVRGEQYFGPGTRLTVT.

This clone was detected once. The rearrangement uses TRBV5-4 and TRBJ2-2; D perhaps matches TRBD2 (6 bases). The CDR3 is 16 amino acids. Germline lookup yields CDR1 SGHNT and CDR2 YYREEE (reference sequence). Trimming cost V 6 bases and J 0 bases, with 15 bases left between them. CDR3 in amino acids: CASKSHGGTNTGELFF. The CDR3 bases are TGTGCCAGCAAGAGTCACGGGGGTACGAACACCGGGGAGCTGTTTTTT.

The chain joins TRBV28 to TRBJ1-2; 7 bases agree with TRBD1. V lost 5 bases and J lost 4; bases outside the gene matches: 4. Germline V gives CDR1 MDHEN, CDR2 SYDVKM. CDR3 length equals 13 residues. CDR3 protein: CASSTGQSYGYTF. The CDR3 DNA follows: TGTGCCAGCAGTACGGGACAGTCCTATGGCTACACCTTC.

This rearrangement joins TRBV5-1 to TRBJ1-2; D is perhaps TRBD1 (6 bases). There are 14 residues in the CDR3. V dropped 0 bases and J dropped 3 bases, with 9 bases sitting between them. Germline V gives CDR1 SGHRS, CDR2 YFSETQ. CDR3 amino acids: CASSLAGADYGYTF. Written as DNA, the CDR3 is TGCGCCAGCAGCTTGGCAGGGGCAGACTATGGCTACACCTTC.

V usage is TRBV6-7 and J usage is TRBJ2-5; maybe TRBD1 (5 bases). TRBV6-7 is filed as an ORF, its function uncertain. CDR3 length: 18 residues. The V and J ends lost 0 bases and 2 bases respectively, with 19 bases between them. The CDR3 is CASSYSMRYGQAQETQYF. The CDR3 bases are TGTGCCAGCAGTTACTCGATGCGATACGGACAAGCTCAAGAGACCCAGTACTTC.

CDR3 coding DNA: TGTGCCAGCAGACTCAGCGGGGGGACACTCACCGGGGAGCTGTTTTTT. This encodes CASRLSGGTLTGELFF. The chain links TRBV5-4 to TRBJ2-2; 9 bases fit TRBD2. The CDR3 consists of 16 residues. Germline values: CDR1 SGHNT, CDR2 YYREEE (reference sequence). The V and J ends lost 5 bases and 4 bases, in that order; junction bases with no gene match: 9.

The chain recombines TRBV2 with TRBJ2-2, with TRBD1 identical over 10 bases. CDR3 length equals 15 residues. The germline V gene encodes CDR1 SNHLY and CDR2 FYNNEI. The V segment lost 7 bases and the J segment 4 bases; nucleotides outside the gene matches: 6. The CDR3 bases are TGTGCCAGCACAGCGGGGACAGGGGTCACCGGGGAGCTGTTTTTT. This sequence encodes CASTAGTGVTGELFF. The full variable domain, in which reference TRBV2 and TRBJ2-2 provide the parts outside the CDR3, is EPEVTQTPSHQVTQMGQEVILRCVPISNHLYFYWYRQILGQKVEFLVSFYNNEISEKSEIFDDQFSVERPDGSNFTLKIRSTKLEDSAMYFCASTAGTGVTGELFFGEGSRLTVL.

The rearrangement links TRBV5-4 to TRBJ1-1; perhaps TRBD1 as D (6 bases). The V gene lost 2 bases and the J gene lost 4 bases, with 18 bases spanning the gap. CDR1 SGHNT and CDR2 YYREEE come from the germline V gene (reference sequence). The CDR3 is 16 amino acids. In nucleotides, the CDR3 is TGTGCCAGCAGCTTAAAGGGGGGCGGGGCTAGCACTGAAGCTTTCTTT. Residues: CASSLKGGGASTEAFF.

This clone occurred once. This sequence joins TRBV5-1 and TRBJ2-1; 10 bases are a match to TRBD1. The ends lost 0 bases at V and 5 bases at J; junction bases unmatched: 2. Per the germline V gene, CDR1 is SGHRS and CDR2 is YFSETQ. This CDR3 comprises 15 residues. The CDR3, as DNA: TGCGCCAGCAGCTTGGGGGACAGGGGTAACAATGAGCAGTTCTTC. The encoded protein is CASSLGDRGNNEQFF.

The genes are TRBV24-1 and TRBJ1-5, with D maybe TRBD1 (5 bases). V shed 5 bases and J shed 2 bases, with 9 bases lying between them. Germline V CDR1 and CDR2: KGHDR, SFDVKD. This CDR3 is built from 14 residues. The CDR3 bases are TGTGCCACCAGTGTAGGGGCGGGCAATCAGCCCCAGCATTTT. Its protein product is CATSVGAGNQPQHF.

V and J are TRBV27 and TRBJ2-7; D is unresolved. The CDR3 has 13 residues. Germline V lookup: CDR1 MNHEY, CDR2 SMNVEV (reference sequence). Trimming took off 2 bases at V and 4 bases at J, with 9 bases between the two ends. DNA for the CDR3: TGTGCCAGCAGTTTAGGTTTTAAATACGAGCAGTACTTC. This encodes CASSLGFKYEQYF.

In this sample, this clone turned up once. The V and J genes are TRBV7-9 and TRBJ1-2, with D possibly TRBD1 on 6 matching bases. This CDR3 contains 15 residues. The V end lost 3 bases, the J end lost 4 bases, and 15 bases lay between the germline ends. Germline V CDR1 and CDR2: SEHNR, FQNEAQ (reference sequence). The CDR3 reads CASSFGGAQGYGYTF. For the CDR3, the DNA is TGTGCCAGCAGCTTCGGGGGGGCGCAAGGCTATGGCTACACCTTC.

In DNA, the CDR3 is TGTGCCAGCAGCTTAGTCCCACTGGGTACAGATACGCAGTATTTT. Its translation is CASSLVPLGTDTQYF. The chain uses TRBV7-2 and TRBJ2-3; D remains ambiguous. V shed 1 base and J shed 3 bases, with 11 bases lying between them. The CDR3 spans 15 residues. Per germline, CDR1 SGHTA and CDR2 FQGNSA.

V and J are TRBV23-1 and TRBJ1-4; no definite D call. TRBV23-1 is an open reading frame, and its role is uncertain. This CDR3 is built from 15 residues. V lost 4 bases to trimming and J lost 0 bases, with 9 bases between them. DNA for the CDR3: TGCGCCAGCAGTCCTAAGTTTGCAACTAATGAAAAACTGTTTTTT. It is translated as CASSPKFATNEKLFF.

The V call is TRBV28, the J call TRBJ1-1, with D possibly matching TRBD1 (5 bases). This CDR3 is 14 amino acids long. CDR1 and CDR2 from the germline V gene are MDHEN and SYDVKM. V lost 5 bases and J 1 base, leaving 11 bases between the germline ends. DNA of the CDR3: TGTGCCAGCAGTCCGGGACTGCCGAACACTGAAGCTTTCTTT. This sequence encodes CASSPGLPNTEAFF.

V and J are TRBV28 and TRBJ1-2, with D hard to call. Per the germline V gene, CDR1 is MDHEN and CDR2 is SYDVKM. This CDR3 region has 13 residues. The ends were cut back, 8 bases at V and 6 bases at J, with 16 bases in the middle. CDR3 sequence: CASQRWEADGYTF. For the CDR3, the DNA is TGTGCCAGCCAAAGGTGGGAGGCGGATGGCTACACCTTC.

The V call is TRBV19, the J call TRBJ2-1, with TRBD1 as a possible D gene (6 bases). V was cut by 4 bases and J by 0 bases, with 10 bases left in between. The CDR3 extends over 15 amino acids. Germline values: CDR1 LNHDA, CDR2 SQIVND (reference sequence). The CDR3, as DNA: TGTGCCAGTAGTAGTGACAGGAGCTCCTACAATGAGCAGTTCTTC. Translation gives CASSSDRSSYNEQFF.